These 9 T cell receptor beta chains share one sample of origin, sequenced in a study of monozygotic twins with inflammatory bowel disease. Reprocessing the 5' RACE reads, TCRdb reports a single entry for every CDR3 protein and omits DNA. This sample's clone table lists about 300,000 distinct CDR3 sequences. The sequenced sample consisted of blood. The origin of the receptors is a human donor with ulcerative colitis or Crohn's disease, or a healthy co-twin of an affected twin (not recorded which).

The V gene is TRBV9, the J gene TRBJ2-5; TCRdb outputs TRBD2, but without DNA this stays unchecked. This CDR3 has 13 amino acids. Germline CDR1 and CDR2: SGDLS and YYNGEE. CDR3: CASSVSGRETQYF.

V and J are TRBV12-3 or TRBV12-4 and TRBJ2-3; TCRdb's assignment of TRBD2 cannot be checked, as there is no DNA. The CDR3 consists of 15 residues. CDR3 sequence: CASRFRREGPDTQYF.

This rearrangement joins TRBV7-2 to TRBJ2-7; TCRdb's assignment of TRBD1 cannot be checked, as there is no DNA. This CDR3 spans 15 amino acids. Germline V gene sequence: CDR1 SGHTA, CDR2 FQGNSA. The CDR3 sequence is CASSYPTGRAYEQYF.

This chain links TRBV28 with TRBJ2-7; TCRdb lists TRBD1, though no DNA is available to test this call. The V gene's germline CDR1 is MDHEN and CDR2 SYDVKM. The CDR3 has 14 residues. CDR3 sequence: CASTDDRPPYEQYF.

The gene calls are TRBV12-3 or TRBV12-4 and TRBJ1-6; TCRdb gives TRBD1 as the D gene, but with no DNA this cannot be confirmed. The CDR3 totals 16 residues. The CDR3 is CASSPLWRVNNSPLHF.

V is TRBV12-3 or TRBV12-4 and J is TRBJ1-2; as DNA is missing, the TRBD1 call by TCRdb cannot be tested. The CDR3 has 13 amino acids. CDR3: CASSLGGAWGYTF.

V and J are TRBV4-3 and TRBJ2-7; TCRdb picks TRBD1, but there is no DNA to check that call. This CDR3 comprises 16 residues. Germline CDR1 LGHNA, CDR2 YSLEER. The CDR3: CASSQDVGQGQYEQYF.

J is TRBJ2-5 and V is TRBV18. Germline V gene sequence: CDR1 KGHSH, CDR2 LQKENI. This CDR3 contains 14 residues. This CDR3 is CASSPRNKQETQYF. Full variable domain (outside the CDR3, taken from reference TRBV18 and TRBJ2-5): NAGVMQNPRHLVRRRGQEARLRCSPMKGHSHVYWYRQLPEEGLKFMVYLQKENIIDESGMPKERFSAEFPKEGPSILRIQQVVRGDSAAYFCASSPRNKQETQYFGPGTRLLVL.

This chain uses TRBV5-1 with TRBJ2-7; TCRdb picks TRBD1, but there is no DNA to check that call. Germline assignment: CDR1 SGHRS and CDR2 YFSETQ. The length of the CDR3 is 14 residues. The CDR3: CASSLGQSGYEQYF.